This TCR beta chain was observed in a study of shared clonotypes between healthy human individuals. This clone appeared once. Germline and junction disagree at one end, which may indicate a read error. CDR3 length equals 14 residues. Looked up from germline, CDR1 is MNHNS and CDR2 is SASEGT. Profiling relied on immunoSEQ multiplex PCR, and the TCRdb table lists in-frame clones only, not all of them. This sample has 2,500,000 or so clones, with 85% to 95% found just once. The V gene is TRBV6-1, the J gene TRBJ1-2; no definite D call. The clonotype comes from a man aged 18 to 35 in good health. Some clones in this sample may be carry-over from other donors' samples. Sequencing input: naive CD4+ T cells from PBMCs. Subset here: CD45RA+ positively selected. CDR3 residues: CASSLGSFNYGHTF. The CDR3 DNA reads as TGTGCCAGCAGCCTCGGGAGCTTCAACTATGGCCACACCTTC.